The present entry profiles one TCR beta chain with its context. No antigen is known for it. Sequencing was performed with immunoSEQ multiplex PCR; in TCRdb, only in-frame clones are kept and a portion is missing. Here the sample spans roughly 490,000 clones, around 80% being singletons. The data belong to a study of shared clonotypes between healthy human individuals. General study points: The authors sampled blood alone, and tissue repertoires likely differ. It was anticipated that sequencing depth would influence how many clonotypes donors shared.

This TCR derives from a woman aged 40 to 55 in good health. Some clones in this sample may be carry-over from other donors' samples. Sequenced: PBMCs.

The CDR3 bases are TGTGCCAGCAGCGTACGCGGGAGGGCCGGGGACGAGCAGTACTTC. Its translation: CASSVRGRAGDEQYF. The chain uses TRBV9 and TRBJ2-7, with 9 bases fitting TRBD2. The junction had 7 bases not matched to a gene; V was cut back by 1 base and J by 5 bases. The CDR3 sequence is 15 residues long. Looked up from germline, CDR1 is SGDLS and CDR2 is YYNGEE.